The rows below give T cell receptor beta chains drawn from one sample of a study of T cell responses to AZD1222 COVID-19 vaccine. TCRdb's table, derived via immunoSEQ multiplex PCR, lists solely in-frame clones and lacks some. The table lists around 150,000 clones, 75% to 95% of them singletons, with roughly 7.5% in the top ten. Sequencing was performed on peripheral blood, taken 28 days after the second dose of the MenACWY control vaccine. The receptors here all came from an adult who received the MenACWY meningococcal vaccine as a control. CDR3s include the opening cysteine and the closing phenylalanine or tryptophan. A D gene is named only where the DNA matches it firmly. A row's size may be missing; if present it is once, few, many or a size class.

V	J	size	length	D	DNA	CDR3
TRBV27	TRBJ2-3	.	13	.	TGTGCCAGCAGCCCAAGAACCGGGGATACGCAGTATTTT	CASSPRTGDTQYF
TRBV20-1	TRBJ2-1	.	17	TRBD2	TGCAGTGCTAGTCATAGCGGGGGGCTGAGCTCCTACAATGAGCAGTTCTTC	CSASHSGGLSSYNEQFF
TRBV28	TRBJ2-4	.	18	TRBD2	TGTGCCAGCAGTTCGGGACTAGCGGGGGCTCCGGTGAGGAACATTCAGTACTTC	CASSSGLAGAPVRNIQYF
TRBV7-2	TRBJ2-1	once	14	TRBD1	TGTGCCAGCAGCTATGGGACAGCATACAATGAGCAGTTCTTC	CASSYGTAYNEQFF
TRBV28	TRBJ1-5	.	15	.	TGTGCCAGCAGATCAGGGTTATCTGGCAATCAGCCCCAGCATTTT	CASRSGLSGNQPQHF
TRBV6-4	TRBJ1-6	.	13	.	TGTGCCAGCAGTGAGGGACAAAATTCACCCCTCCACTTT	CASSEGQNSPLHF
TRBV18	TRBJ2-2	once	17	TRBD2	TGTGCCAGCTCACCACCGGCCCTAGCGGGAGAGGCCGGGGAGCTGTTTTTT	CASSPPALAGEAGELFF
TRBV10-3	TRBJ1-5	few	14	.	TGTGCCATCAGTGAGTCGGAACGGAATCAGCCCCAGCATTTT	CAISESERNQPQHF
TRBV20-1	TRBJ1-6	.	15	.	TGCAGTGCTAGTCGTATAGGGACACCAGAGTCACCCCTCCACTTT	CSASRIGTPESPLHF
TRBV2	TRBJ2-2	.	14	TRBD1	TGTGCCAGCAGTGGCACAGGGGGCACCGGGGAGCTGTTTTTT	CASSGTGGTGELFF
TRBV28	TRBJ1-6	once	16	TRBD1	TGTGCCAGCAGTTCCGACAGGGGTGCCTATAATTCACCCCTCCACTTT	CASSSDRGAYNSPLHF
TRBV2	TRBJ2-2	.	14	.	TGTGCCAGCAGAGGGGTGGGAAACGCCGGGGAGCTGTTTTTT	CASRGVGNAGELFF
TRBV7-2	TRBJ1-5	.	15	.	TGTGCCAGCAGCTTAGACCTAAATAGCAATCAGCCCCAGCATTTT	CASSLDLNSNQPQHF
TRBV12-3/TRBV12-4	TRBJ2-1	.	13	.	TGTGCCAGCTTTGCGGAGGGCGTAAATGAGCAGTTCTTC	CASFAEGVNEQFF
TRBV30	TRBJ1-1	.	14	TRBD1	TGTGCCTGGAGTGCCACAGGGGTAGCGAGTGAAGCTTTCTTT	CAWSATGVASEAFF
TRBV18	TRBJ1-6	.	15	.	TGTGCCAGCTCACCATTAGACCCAACCGATTCACCCCTCCACTTT	CASSPLDPTDSPLHF
TRBV27	TRBJ1-4	.	15	.	TGTGCCAGCAGTTTATCGTCCAGGGGTAATGAAAAACTGTTTTTT	CASSLSSRGNEKLFF
TRBV5-4	TRBJ1-1	.	13	TRBD1	TGTGCCAGCAGCAGGACAGGGGATACTGAAGCTTTCTTT	CASSRTGDTEAFF
TRBV11-2	TRBJ2-7	.	15	TRBD1	TGTGCCAGCAGCTCATCCCGGGACAGCTCCTACGAGCAGTACTTC	CASSSSRDSSYEQYF
TRBV9	TRBJ1-2	.	17	.	TGTGCCAGCAGCTCCCAGGGGTCGGGTAGCTCTAACTATGGCTACACCTTC	CASSSQGSGSSNYGYTF
TRBV19	TRBJ2-7	.	12	.	TGTGCCAGTAGTATACGGGGCTACGAGCAGTACTTC	CASSIRGYEQYF
TRBV19	TRBJ1-4	.	15	.	TGTGCCAGTAGTAGAATCGACAGTACGGATGAAAAACTGTTTTTT	CASSRIDSTDEKLFF
TRBV6-1	TRBJ1-2	.	14	TRBD1	TGTGCCAGCAGTGACGGACAGGGTTTCTATGGCTACACCTTC	CASSDGQGFYGYTF
TRBV5-1	TRBJ2-7	.	15	.	TGCGCCAGCTACCCTTACCCTGGGACGGACTACGAGCAGTACTTC	CASYPYPGTDYEQYF
TRBV9	TRBJ2-2	.	13	.	TGTGCCAGCAGCGTAGTGGGGACGGGGGAGCTGTTTTTT	CASSVVGTGELFF